The present entry profiles one T cell receptor beta chain with its context. Its matching antigen is unknown. This sample was taken from a study of T-cell memory formation after mild COVID-19. Study details: Across donors, TCR clusters were largely donor specific.

General observations from the study: Some SARS-CoV-2-responding clones were already detected in memory before infection.

TCRdb recomputed calls from the 5' RACE reads with MiXCR, one row per CDR3 protein. The data contain 300,000 to 400,000 distinct CDR3 sequences, 10% to 15% of them singletons. Germline V lookup: CDR1 SGHTA, CDR2 FQGNSA. This CDR3 spans 12 amino acids. V shed 5 bases and J 8 bases; nucleotides not matched to a gene: 5. The rearrangement links TRBV7-2 to TRBJ1-2, with 7 bases lining up with TRBD1. This clonotype originated in a man younger than 35 who had mild COVID-19 (a few samples of this study predate the infection). Cell type and time point are not known. Material: PBMCs or a T cell subset sorted from them (not recorded which). The CDR3 region is CASSTQGQGYTF. CDR3 in DNA: TGTGCCAGCAGCACACAGGGGCAGGGCTACACCTTC.